The 32 T cell receptor beta chains in this list originate from one sample, sequenced in a study of low-dose radiotherapy and immunotherapy resistance in tumors. Both TCRalpha and TCRbeta chains were reverse transcribed with V-gene-specific primers. Both a constant-region primer and a V-primer adapter served to amplify TCRs across 20 PCR cycles. One entry per CDR3 protein results from TCRdb running MiXCR on the reads. This table holds 10,000 to 15,000 distinct CDR3 sequences, roughly four fifths found once. These receptors all come from a human donor with advanced metastatic prostate, ovarian, gallbladder or colorectal cancer (not recorded which). This table probably holds off-target reads from a library built for another chain.

This chain uses TRBV14 with TRBJ1-4, with TRBD1 matching 7 bases. Germline CDR1 and CDR2: SGHDN and FVKESK. The V gene end was trimmed by 4 bases and the J gene end by 5 bases; junction bases not matched to a gene: 7. The CDR3 runs 15 residues. Here the CDR3 DNA reads TGTGCCAGCAGCCTCTCGCAGGGGGTGAATGAAAAACTGTTTTTT. Translated, it gives CASSLSQGVNEKLFF.

This clonotype was observed once. The chain recombines TRBV4-3 with TRBJ1-6, with D unresolved. The germline CDR1 and CDR2 sequences are LGHNA and YSLEER. V was shortened by 0 bases and J by 9 bases, with 12 bases between the two germline ends. CDR3 size: 15 residues. The CDR3 protein is CASSQDVADGSPLHF. In DNA form, the CDR3 reads TGCGCCAGCAGCCAAGATGTGGCGGATGGTTCACCCCTCCACTTT.

This chain links TRBV28 with TRBJ2-5; D unclear. The CDR3 extends over 15 amino acids. Trimming took 7 bases from V and 5 from J, leaving 20 bases between them. Germline V CDR1 and CDR2: MDHEN, SYDVKM. CDR3 region: CASTSGPSVRETQYF. For the CDR3, the DNA is TGTGCCAGCACCTCGGGCCCCTCCGTGCGGGAGACCCAGTACTTC.

V and J are TRBV4-1 and TRBJ2-4; unclear D gene. The germline gives CDR1 MGHRA, CDR2 YSYEKL. This CDR3 is built from 15 residues. V was trimmed by 0 bases and J by 0 bases, leaving 6 bases between them. The CDR3 DNA reads as TGCGCCAGCAGCCAAGAGTCGCTAGCCAAAAACATTCAGTACTTC. Translated: CASSQESLAKNIQYF.

This clonotype appeared a few times. The J gene is TRBJ2-3, the V gene TRBV5-3; D ambiguous. TRBV5-3 is designated an ORF whose function remains uncertain. The V gene lost 5 bases and the J gene lost 4 bases, with 11 bases spanning the gap. The CDR3 loop spans 13 amino acids. CDR3 nucleotides: TGTGCCAGAAGAGACCCGTCCCCAGATACGCAGTATTTT. It is translated as CARRDPSPDTQYF.

This clonotype was picked up one time. The chain uses TRBV6-5 and TRBJ2-2; no clear D. The CDR3 has 14 residues. Deletions cut 2 bases from V and 3 bases from J, with 7 bases between. In germline, CDR1 is MNHEY, CDR2 SVGAGI. The CDR3 region is CASSYRVDTGELFF. The CDR3 nucleotides read TGTGCCAGCAGTTACCGGGTGGACACCGGGGAGCTGTTTTTT.

The chain is built from TRBV30 and TRBJ2-7, with 8 positions matching TRBD2. With V trimmed by 2 bases and J by 6 bases, 9 bases remained unmatched. CDR1 is GTSNPN, CDR2 SVGIG, per germline (reference sequence). The CDR3 is made up of 14 amino acids. The CDR3 bases are TGTGCCTGGAGTTACAAAGCGGGAGTGGGCGAGCAGTACTTC. This encodes CAWSYKAGVGEQYF. Full variable domain (remainder filled in from reference TRBV30 and TRBJ2-7): SQTIHQWPATLVQPVGSPLSLECTVEGTSNPNLYWYRQAAGRGLQLLFYSVGIGQISSEVPQNLSASRPQDRQFILSSKKLLLSDSGFYLCAWSYKAGVGEQYFGPGTRLTVT.

The V gene is TRBV29-1, the J gene TRBJ2-7, with D hard to call. The CDR3 is made up of 13 amino acids. Trimming shortened V by 2 bases and J by 0 bases, and 8 bases separated the two germline ends. Per the germline V gene, CDR1 is SQVTM and CDR2 is ANQGSEA. The CDR3: CSVERTNSYEQYF. As DNA, the CDR3 is TGCAGCGTTGAAAGGACGAACTCCTACGAGCAGTACTTC.

This clonotype came up a few times. The V and J genes are TRBV3-1 and TRBJ1-5; D is ambiguous. V shed 1 base and J shed 4 bases, with 8 bases lying between them. Germline lookup yields CDR1 LGHDT and CDR2 YNNKEL (reference sequence). CDR3 length equals 14 residues. The CDR3 loop reads CASSQGIGNQPQHF. The CDR3 DNA reads as TGTGCCAGCAGCCAAGGAATAGGGAATCAGCCCCAGCATTTT.

V gene TRBV5-4 combines with J gene TRBJ2-3; D might be TRBD2 (6 bases). V lost 4 bases and J 5 bases, leaving 17 bases between the germline ends. Germline V gene lookup returns CDR1 SGHNT and CDR2 YYREEE (reference sequence). CDR3 size: 15 residues. This chain's CDR3 is CASSIRDSEVDTQYF. In DNA form, the CDR3 reads TGTGCCAGCAGCATCCGGGACTCGGAGGTAGATACGCAGTATTTT.

This clonotype showed up just a few times. The chain is built from TRBV28 and TRBJ2-7, with 7 bases lining up with TRBD2. The CDR3 is 14 amino acids. Germline assignment: CDR1 MDHEN and CDR2 SYDVKM. V was pared by 3 bases and J by 2 bases, with 4 bases of the junction left unmatched. The CDR3 nucleotides are TGTGCCAGCAGTTTGCGAGGACTAGCCTACGAGCAGTACTTC. This translates into CASSLRGLAYEQYF.

The chain uses TRBV28 and TRBJ2-3, with 8 bases identical to TRBD2. The germline V gene has CDR1 MDHEN and CDR2 SYDVKM. J lost 0 bases, V lost 6 bases, and 11 bases had no gene match. The CDR3 spans 17 residues. This CDR3 is CASSPKRLAPSTDTQYF. Here the CDR3 DNA reads TGTGCCAGCAGCCCCAAACGACTAGCGCCAAGCACAGATACGCAGTATTTT.

CDR3 region: CASSFRGRDPLHF. CDR3 nucleotides: TGTGCCAGCAGTTTCAGAGGGAGGGACCCCCTCCACTTT. The chain combines TRBV28 with TRBJ1-6, with a possible D match to TRBD1 (5 bases). V was shortened by 3 bases and J by 13 bases, with 13 bases between the two germline ends. CDR1 MDHEN and CDR2 SYDVKM come from the germline V gene. This CDR3 spans 13 amino acids.

The chain carries TRBV11-2 and TRBJ2-2, with D tentatively TRBD1 (6 bases). The ends were cut back, 10 bases at V and 3 bases at J, with 18 bases in the middle. CDR1 SGHAT and CDR2 FQNNGV come from the germline V gene. The CDR3 covers 15 residues. CDR3 protein: CATKRGNRDTGELFF. The DNA of the CDR3 is TGTGCCACCAAGAGGGGCAACAGGGACACCGGGGAGCTGTTTTTT.

The gene calls are TRBV20-1 and TRBJ2-5, with 9 bases that match TRBD2. Germline V gene lookup returns CDR1 DFQATT and CDR2 SNEGSKA (reference sequence). There are 14 residues in the CDR3. Trimming removed 3 bases from V and 7 bases from J; junction bases left unmatched: 9. The DNA for the CDR3 is TGCAGTGCTAGGGAGCCTAGCGGGGTAGGGACCCAGTACTTC. Its protein product is CSAREPSGVGTQYF.

This rearrangement joins TRBV7-9 to TRBJ2-7; 7 bases are a match to TRBD1. Germline V gene data show CDR1 as SEHNR and CDR2 as FQNEAQ (reference sequence). The CDR3 sequence is 16 residues long. Trimming removed 2 bases from V and 7 bases from J; junction bases left unmatched: 14. CDR3: CASSLRQGTNVGEQYF. The CDR3 DNA sequence: TGTGCCAGCAGCTTAAGACAGGGCACCAACGTGGGGGAGCAGTACTTC.

The table lists this clonotype with a count of one. V usage is TRBV10-3 and J usage is TRBJ2-2, with D possibly matching TRBD2 (6 bases). Trimming stripped 8 bases from V and 5 bases from J, with 6 bases between. Germline V gene data show CDR1 as ENHRY and CDR2 as SYGVKD. The CDR3 length is 11 residues. DNA of the CDR3: TGTGCCATCGGAGGGACCGGGGAGCTGTTTTTT. It codes for CAIGGTGELFF.

The table lists this clonotype with a few counts. The V gene is TRBV7-2, the J gene TRBJ2-1; TRBD2 agrees at 10 bases. The CDR3 loop spans 16 amino acids. J lost 8 bases, V lost 5 bases, and 12 bases had no gene match. Germline CDR1 reads SGHTA; CDR2 reads FQGNSA. The CDR3 DNA reads as TGTGCCAGCAGCCAAGCCAGCGGGAGGGCCGGGGATGAGCAGTTCTTC. This encodes CASSQASGRAGDEQFF. The variable domain in full, completed from reference TRBV7-2 and TRBJ2-1, reads GAGVSQSPSNKVTEKGKDVELRCDPISGHTALYWYRQSLGQGLEFLIYFQGNSAPDKSGLPSDRFSAERTGGSVSTLTIQRTQQEDSAVYLCASSQASGRAGDEQFFGPGTRLTVL.

This clonotype was recorded a few times. V and J are TRBV2 and TRBJ1-5; D is unclear. The CDR3 covers 11 residues. Germline V CDR1 and CDR2: SNHLY, FYNNEI. V lost 4 bases, J lost 13 bases, and 11 bases lay in between. DNA of the CDR3: TGTGCCAGCAGTGTCGGAGGGCTGCAGCATTTT. Amino acid sequence: CASSVGGLQHF.

This sequence joins TRBV20-1 and TRBJ2-2; TRBD2 matches 14 bases. In germline, CDR1 is DFQATT, CDR2 SNEGSKA (reference sequence). The V gene end was trimmed by 5 bases and the J gene end by 0 bases; junction bases not matched to a gene: 5. The CDR3 is made up of 17 amino acids. The DNA for the CDR3 is TGCAGTGCTCGTGGACTAGCGGGAGGTTCGAACACCGGGGAGCTGTTTTTT. It specifies CSARGLAGGSNTGELFF.

The chain is built from TRBV6-6 and TRBJ2-6; the match to TRBD1 covers 9 bases. Germline CDR1 MNHNY, CDR2 SVGAGI (reference sequence). The trim removed 7 bases at V and 4 bases at J, leaving 14 bases unmatched. The CDR3 covers 18 residues. CDR3 amino acids: CASTTGTGTRTGANVLTF. The DNA of the CDR3 is TGTGCCAGCACCACCGGGACAGGGACACGGACCGGGGCCAACGTCCTGACTTTC.

The chain is built from TRBV7-2 and TRBJ2-7; 10 nucleotides agree with TRBD2. The CDR3 consists of 18 residues. CDR1 and CDR2 from the germline V gene are SGHTA and FQGNSA. The junction had 13 bases not matched to a gene; V was cut back by 1 base and J by 4 bases. CDR3 in amino acids: CASSLVGSWSSGRYEQYF. In DNA, the CDR3 is TGTGCCAGCAGCTTAGTTGGTAGTTGGTCTAGCGGGAGATACGAGCAGTACTTC.

J is TRBJ1-5 and V is TRBV19; perhaps TRBD1 as D (5 bases). Germline loops: CDR1 LNHDA, CDR2 SQIVND (reference sequence). V shed 2 bases and J shed 6 bases, with 8 bases lying between them. This CDR3 is built from 13 residues. CDR3 coding DNA: TGTGCCAGTAGTATACGGCAGGGTCAGCCCCAGCATTTT. Its translation: CASSIRQGQPQHF.

This chain links TRBV5-1 with TRBJ1-2; the D gene is possibly TRBD1 (5 bases). The germline gives CDR1 SGHRS, CDR2 YFSETQ. The CDR3 runs to 13 residues. The V and J ends lost 4 bases and 4 bases respectively, with 11 bases between them. CDR3 amino acids: CASSRDGPYGYTF. Here the CDR3 DNA reads TGCGCCAGCAGCCGGGACGGACCCTATGGCTACACCTTC.

This clonotype is a singleton in its sample. The CDR3, as DNA: TGCAGTGCTAGTAGCATGGCGGGAGGGGACGAGCAGTACTTC. Translated, it gives CSASSMAGGDEQYF. The chain has TRBV20-1 and TRBJ2-7; 9 positions agree with TRBD2. The CDR3 is 14 amino acids. Trimming at V came to 3 bases and at J to 5 bases, leaving 8 bases not matched to a gene. Looked up from germline, CDR1 is DFQATT and CDR2 is SNEGSKA (reference sequence).

This chain links TRBV28 with TRBJ2-1; D is unresolved. In germline, CDR1 is MDHEN, CDR2 SYDVKM. The germline V and J ends were trimmed by 5 bases and 5 bases, with 4 bases remaining between them. The CDR3 consists of 11 residues. In DNA form, the CDR3 reads TGTGCCAGCAGTCAGAACAATGAGCAGTTCTTC. Translated: CASSQNNEQFF.

V usage is TRBV5-6 and J usage is TRBJ1-1; D is possibly TRBD1 (6 bases). Looked up from germline, CDR1 is SGHDT and CDR2 is YYEEEE. V lost 1 base and J 6 bases, leaving 22 bases between the germline ends. CDR3 length equals 17 residues. The chain's CDR3 is CASSLLDRKISGAEAFF. Here the CDR3 DNA reads TGTGCCAGCAGCTTGCTTGACAGGAAAATCTCAGGAGCTGAAGCTTTCTTT.

The chain uses TRBV20-1 and TRBJ2-5; D is uncertain. This CDR3 region has 12 residues. The germline V and J ends were trimmed by 3 bases and 3 bases, with 8 bases remaining between them. CDR1 DFQATT and CDR2 SNEGSKA come from the germline V gene (reference sequence). The CDR3 sequence is CSASDGEETQYF. CDR3 nucleotide sequence: TGCAGTGCTAGTGACGGTGAAGAGACCCAGTACTTC.

This clonotype appeared a single time. The gene calls are TRBV4-1 and TRBJ2-3; 13 bases match TRBD2. J gave up 1 base and V 0 bases, and 1 base lay outside the gene matches. Per the germline V gene, CDR1 is MGHRA and CDR2 is YSYEKL. There are 17 residues in the CDR3. The CDR3 here is CASSQEGLAGRTDTQYF. CDR3 in DNA: TGCGCCAGCAGCCAAGAGGGACTAGCGGGGCGCACAGATACGCAGTATTTT.

The rearrangement links TRBV5-1 to TRBJ2-7; TRBD1 matches at 12 bases. The germline gives CDR1 SGHRS, CDR2 YFSETQ. The CDR3 has 17 residues. V dropped 5 bases and J dropped 5; count of bases not matched to a gene: 14. This CDR3 is CASSSGRGTGGENEQYF. In DNA, the CDR3 is TGCGCCAGCAGTTCGGGCCGGGGGACAGGGGGCGAAAACGAGCAGTACTTC.

CDR3 sequence reads: CASSLTISFPQYF. In DNA form, the CDR3 reads TGTGCCAGCAGTTTAACTATCAGCTTCCCCCAGTACTTC. J is TRBJ2-5 and V is TRBV27; D remains ambiguous. CDR3 length: 13 amino acids. Per germline, CDR1 MNHEY and CDR2 SMNVEV (reference sequence). The V end lost 2 bases, the J end lost 9 bases, and 13 bases lay between the germline ends.

The genes are TRBV6-2 or TRBV6-3 and TRBJ1-5; 7 bases are shared with TRBD1. Germline V gives CDR1 MNHEY, CDR2 SVGEGT. V lost 2 bases to trimming and J lost 2 bases; unmatched junction nucleotides: 6. The CDR3 has 16 amino acids. The CDR3 loop reads CASSYNRGRGNQPQHF. DNA for the CDR3: TGTGCCAGCAGTTACAATAGGGGGCGAGGCAATCAGCCCCAGCATTTT.